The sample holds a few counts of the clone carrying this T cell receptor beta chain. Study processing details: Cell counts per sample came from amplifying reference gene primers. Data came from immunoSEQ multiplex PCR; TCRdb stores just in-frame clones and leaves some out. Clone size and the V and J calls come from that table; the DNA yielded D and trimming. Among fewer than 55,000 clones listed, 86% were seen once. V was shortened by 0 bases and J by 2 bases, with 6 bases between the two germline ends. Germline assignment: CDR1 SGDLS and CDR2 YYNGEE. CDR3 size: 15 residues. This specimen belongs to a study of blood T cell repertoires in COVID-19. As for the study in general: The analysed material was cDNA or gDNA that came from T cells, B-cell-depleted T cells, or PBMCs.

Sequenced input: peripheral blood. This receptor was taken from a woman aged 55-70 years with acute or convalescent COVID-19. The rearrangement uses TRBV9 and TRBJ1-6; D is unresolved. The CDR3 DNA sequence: TGTGCCAGCAGCGTAGATAGCACCTATAATTCACCCCTCCACTTT. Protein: CASSVDSTYNSPLHF.